Listed below are T cell receptor beta chains from one sample, sequenced in a study of blood T cell repertoires in COVID-19. Generated by immunoSEQ multiplex PCR, the TCRdb table keeps only in-frame clones and is missing some. This sample has under 150,000 clones; around 63% occur once, and the top ten carry 2% to 2.5%. Material: peripheral blood. These receptor sequences come from a woman in her 70s with acute or convalescent COVID-19. CDR3s include the opening cysteine and the closing phenylalanine or tryptophan. A D gene is named only where the DNA matches it firmly. Rows give clone size only sometimes, using once, few, many, or a class for an expanded clone.

d_call j_call v_call clone_size cdr3_aa cdr3_nt
NA TRBJ1-4 TRBV20-1 NA CSASYRLGEKLFF TGCAGTGCTAGTTACAGGTTGGGAGAAAAACTGTTTTTT
TRBD1 TRBJ1-5 TRBV28 few CASTWTGIGYQPQHF TGTGCCAGCACCTGGACAGGGATAGGGTATCAGCCCCAGCATTTT
NA TRBJ2-7 TRBV27 NA CASSFREGAYEQYF TGTGCCAGCAGTTTCCGCGAGGGGGCCTACGAGCAGTACTTC
TRBD1 TRBJ1-2 TRBV29-1 NA CSVVTGGAGYGYTF TGCAGCGTTGTAACAGGGGGCGCGGGCTATGGCTACACCTTC
TRBD1 TRBJ1-6 TRBV6-6 NA CASNPGQGFGSPLHF TGTGCCAGCAATCCCGGACAGGGGTTCGGTTCACCCCTCCACTTT
NA TRBJ2-1 TRBV9 NA CASSVGLTFSSYNEQFF TGTGCCAGCAGCGTAGGACTCACGTTTAGCTCCTACAATGAGCAGTTCTTC
TRBD1 TRBJ2-6 TRBV9 few CASSRDSSLSGLRGSGANVLTF TGTGCCAGCAGCAGGGACAGCTCATTAAGCGGTTTAAGAGGATCTGGGGCCAACGTCCTGACTTTC
TRBD2 TRBJ2-1 TRBV7-8 NA CASSSRLATPYNEQFF TGTGCCAGCAGTTCAAGACTAGCGACCCCCTACAATGAGCAGTTCTTC
TRBD1 TRBJ2-7 TRBV5-1 NA CASSLLATGGLGEQYF TGCGCCAGCAGCTTGTTGGCCACAGGGGGTTTAGGCGAGCAGTACTTC
NA TRBJ2-7 TRBV19 few CASSIDRDYEQYF TGTGCCAGTAGTATAGACAGGGACTACGAGCAGTACTTC
TRBD2 TRBJ2-1 TRBV18 NA CASSPKASGSPEQFF TGTGCCAGCTCACCAAAGGCTAGCGGGTCTCCTGAGCAGTTCTTC
NA TRBJ2-2 TRBV9 few CASSAKGTSSSTGELFF TGTGCCAGCAGCGCCAAGGGCACTAGTTCGAGCACCGGGGAGCTGTTTTTT
NA TRBJ2-2 TRBV27 NA CASSFRHGPGELFF TGTGCCAGCAGTTTCCGTCATGGCCCCGGGGAGCTGTTTTTT
NA TRBJ2-5 TRBV2 NA CASATGFQETQYF TGTGCCAGCGCTACAGGGTTCCAAGAGACCCAGTACTTC
NA TRBJ1-4 TRBV29-1 NA CSVDAPGAELFF TGCAGCGTTGACGCGCCGGGAGCCGAACTGTTTTTT
TRBD1 TRBJ2-7 TRBV28 NA CASSPLGGQGDYEQYF TGTGCCAGCAGTCCCTTAGGTGGACAGGGTGATTACGAGCAGTACTTC
NA TRBJ2-2 TRBV5-4 NA CASSLGAGGITGELFF TGTGCCAGCAGCTTGGGCGCAGGAGGAATCACCGGGGAGCTGTTTTTT
TRBD2 TRBJ2-3 TRBV18 once CASSPIREGRTDTQYF TGTGCCAGCTCACCTATACGGGAGGGCCGTACAGATACGCAGTATTTT
NA TRBJ2-1 TRBV9 NA CASSVRGNGGEQFF TGTGCCAGCAGCGTAAGGGGGAATGGAGGTGAGCAGTTCTTC
NA TRBJ1-2 TRBV7-8 NA CASSTNTGFGYTF TGTGCCAGCAGCACAAATACAGGGTTTGGCTACACCTTC
TRBD1 TRBJ1-4 TRBV3-1/TRBV3-2 medium-sized CASSLTGVLSNEKLFF TGTGCCAGCAGCCTCACAGGGGTTCTTAGTAATGAAAAACTGTTTTTT
NA TRBJ1-1 TRBV5-6 NA CASSLDRHTEAFF TGTGCCAGCAGCTTGGACAGGCACACTGAAGCTTTCTTT